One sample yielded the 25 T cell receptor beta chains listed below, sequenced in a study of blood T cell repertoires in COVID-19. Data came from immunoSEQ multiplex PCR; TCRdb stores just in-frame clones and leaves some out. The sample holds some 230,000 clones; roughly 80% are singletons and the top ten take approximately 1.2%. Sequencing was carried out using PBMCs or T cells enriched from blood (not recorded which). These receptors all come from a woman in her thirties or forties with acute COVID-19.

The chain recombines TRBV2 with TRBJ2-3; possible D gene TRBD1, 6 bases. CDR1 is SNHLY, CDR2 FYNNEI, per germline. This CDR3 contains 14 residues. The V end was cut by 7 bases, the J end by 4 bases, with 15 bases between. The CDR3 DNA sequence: TGTGCCAGCAAAGAAGACAGGTCGGCAGATACGCAGTATTTT. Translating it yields CASKEDRSADTQYF. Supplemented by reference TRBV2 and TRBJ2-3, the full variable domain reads EPEVTQTPSHQVTQMGQEVILRCVPISNHLYFYWYRQILGQKVEFLVSFYNNEISEKSEIFDDQFSVERPDGSNFTLKIRSTKLEDSAMYFCASKEDRSADTQYFGPGTRLTVL.

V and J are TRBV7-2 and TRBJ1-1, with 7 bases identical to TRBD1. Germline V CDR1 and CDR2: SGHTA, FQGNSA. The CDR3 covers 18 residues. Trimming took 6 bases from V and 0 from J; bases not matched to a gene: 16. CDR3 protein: CASRYQGPGQIMNTEAFF. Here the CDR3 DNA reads TGTGCCAGCAGATACCAGGGTCCGGGACAGATCATGAACACTGAAGCTTTCTTT.

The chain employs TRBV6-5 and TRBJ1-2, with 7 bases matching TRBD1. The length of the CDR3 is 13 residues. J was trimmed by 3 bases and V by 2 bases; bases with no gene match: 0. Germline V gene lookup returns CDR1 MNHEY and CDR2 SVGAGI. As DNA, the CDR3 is TGTGCCAGCAGTTACGACAGGGACTATGGCTACACCTTC. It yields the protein CASSYDRDYGYTF.

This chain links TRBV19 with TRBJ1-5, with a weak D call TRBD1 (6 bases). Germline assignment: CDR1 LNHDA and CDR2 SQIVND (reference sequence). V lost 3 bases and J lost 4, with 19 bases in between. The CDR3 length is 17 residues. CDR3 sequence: CASSIWDKPSPNQPQHF. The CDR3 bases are TGTGCCAGTAGTATCTGGGACAAGCCGAGCCCTAATCAGCCCCAGCATTTT.

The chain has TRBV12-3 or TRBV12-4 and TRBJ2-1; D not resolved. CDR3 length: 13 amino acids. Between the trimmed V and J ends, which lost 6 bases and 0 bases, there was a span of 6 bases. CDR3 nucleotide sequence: TGTGCCAGCAGGTCAGGCTCCTACAATGAGCAGTTCTTC. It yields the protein CASRSGSYNEQFF.

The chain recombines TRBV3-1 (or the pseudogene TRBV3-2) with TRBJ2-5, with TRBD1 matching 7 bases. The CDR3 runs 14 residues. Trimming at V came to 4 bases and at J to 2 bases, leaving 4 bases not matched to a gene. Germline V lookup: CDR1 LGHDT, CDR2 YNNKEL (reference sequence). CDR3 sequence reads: CASSLRDSQETQYF. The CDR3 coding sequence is TGTGCCAGCAGCCTCCGGGACAGTCAAGAGACCCAGTACTTC.

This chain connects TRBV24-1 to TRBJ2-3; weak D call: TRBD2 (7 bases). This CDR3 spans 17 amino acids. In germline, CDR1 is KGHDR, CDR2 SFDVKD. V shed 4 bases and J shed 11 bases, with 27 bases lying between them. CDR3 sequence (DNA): TGTGCCACCAGTGAGCCCTCTCCAGCGGGGAGACAGGTTGGGCAGTATTTT. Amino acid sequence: CATSEPSPAGRQVGQYF.

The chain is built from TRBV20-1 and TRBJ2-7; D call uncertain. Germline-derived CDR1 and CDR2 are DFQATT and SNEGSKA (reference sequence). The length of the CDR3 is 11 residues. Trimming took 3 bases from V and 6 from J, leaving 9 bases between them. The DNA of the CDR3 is TGCAGTGCTAGGATGAGGTCCGAGCAGTACTTC. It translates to CSARMRSEQYF.

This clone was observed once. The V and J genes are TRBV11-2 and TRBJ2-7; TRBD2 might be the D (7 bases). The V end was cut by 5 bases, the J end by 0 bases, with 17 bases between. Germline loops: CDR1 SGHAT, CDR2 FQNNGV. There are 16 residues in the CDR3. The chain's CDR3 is CASSRPRGTSSYEQYF. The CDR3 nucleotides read TGTGCCAGCAGCCGACCGCGGGGGACATCCTCCTACGAGCAGTACTTC.

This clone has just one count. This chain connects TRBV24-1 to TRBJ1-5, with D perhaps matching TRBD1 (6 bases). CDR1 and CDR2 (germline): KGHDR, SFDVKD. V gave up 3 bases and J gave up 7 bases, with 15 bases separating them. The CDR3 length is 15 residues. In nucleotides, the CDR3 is TGTGCCACCAGTGATCCATCAACAGGGAACCAGCCCCAGCATTTT. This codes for CATSDPSTGNQPQHF.

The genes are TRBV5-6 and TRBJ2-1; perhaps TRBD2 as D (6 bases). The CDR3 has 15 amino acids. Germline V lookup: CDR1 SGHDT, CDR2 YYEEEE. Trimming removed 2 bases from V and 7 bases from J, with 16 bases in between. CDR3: CASSLLLAGGNEQFF. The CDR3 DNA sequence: TGTGCCAGCAGCTTATTACTAGCAGGTGGGAATGAGCAGTTCTTC.

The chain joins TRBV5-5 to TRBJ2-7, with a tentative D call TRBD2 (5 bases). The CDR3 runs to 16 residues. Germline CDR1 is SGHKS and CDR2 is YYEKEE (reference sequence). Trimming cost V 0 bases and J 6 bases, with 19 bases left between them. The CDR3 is CASSLGGGGRWAEQYF. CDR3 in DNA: TGTGCCAGCAGCTTGGGTGGAGGAGGCCGGTGGGCCGAGCAGTACTTC.

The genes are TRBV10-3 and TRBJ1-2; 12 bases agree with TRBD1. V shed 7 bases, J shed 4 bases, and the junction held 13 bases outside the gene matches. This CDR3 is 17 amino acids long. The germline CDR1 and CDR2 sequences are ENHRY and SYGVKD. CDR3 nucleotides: TGTGCCATCACCTTAGCCCTACCGGGACAGGGGGCCTATGGCTACACCTTC. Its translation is CAITLALPGQGAYGYTF.

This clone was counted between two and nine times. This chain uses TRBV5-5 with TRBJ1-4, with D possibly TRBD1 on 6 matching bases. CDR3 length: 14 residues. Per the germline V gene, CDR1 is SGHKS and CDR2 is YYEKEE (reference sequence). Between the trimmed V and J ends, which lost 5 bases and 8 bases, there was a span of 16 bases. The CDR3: CASSLDRTGEKLFF. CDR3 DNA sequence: TGTGCCAGCAGTCTCGACAGGACGGGCGAAAAACTGTTTTTT.

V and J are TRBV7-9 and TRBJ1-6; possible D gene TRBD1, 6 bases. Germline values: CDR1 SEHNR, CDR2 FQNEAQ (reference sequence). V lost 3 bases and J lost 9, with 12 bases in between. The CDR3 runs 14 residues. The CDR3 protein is CASSFGGPGSPLHF. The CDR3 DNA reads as TGTGCCAGCAGCTTCGGGGGGCCGGGTTCACCCCTCCACTTT.

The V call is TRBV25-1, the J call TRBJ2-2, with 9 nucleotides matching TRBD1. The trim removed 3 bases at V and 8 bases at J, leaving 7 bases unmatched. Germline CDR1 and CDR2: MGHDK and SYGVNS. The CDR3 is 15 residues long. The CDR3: CASSDIQGAGGELFF. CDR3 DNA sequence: TGTGCCAGCAGTGATATACAGGGGGCGGGAGGGGAGCTGTTTTTT.

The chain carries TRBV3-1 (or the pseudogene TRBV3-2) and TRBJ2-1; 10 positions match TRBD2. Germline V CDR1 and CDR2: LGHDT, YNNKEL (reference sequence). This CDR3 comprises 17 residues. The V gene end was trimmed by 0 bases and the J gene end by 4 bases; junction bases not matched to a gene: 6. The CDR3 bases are TGTGCCAGCAGCCAAGATCACCCTAGCGGGGGTTACAATGAGCAGTTCTTC. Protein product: CASSQDHPSGGYNEQFF.

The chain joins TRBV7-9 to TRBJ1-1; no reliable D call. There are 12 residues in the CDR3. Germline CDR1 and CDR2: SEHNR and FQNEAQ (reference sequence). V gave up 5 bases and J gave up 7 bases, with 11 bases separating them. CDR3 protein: CASSRGSGEAFF. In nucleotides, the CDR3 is TGTGCCAGCAGCCGAGGATCTGGTGAAGCTTTCTTT.

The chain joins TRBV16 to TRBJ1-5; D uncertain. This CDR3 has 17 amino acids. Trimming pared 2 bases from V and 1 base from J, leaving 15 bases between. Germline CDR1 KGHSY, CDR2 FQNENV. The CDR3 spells CASSQEWSGRSNQPQHF. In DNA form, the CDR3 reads TGTGCCAGCAGCCAAGAGTGGTCGGGTAGGAGCAATCAGCCCCAGCATTTT.

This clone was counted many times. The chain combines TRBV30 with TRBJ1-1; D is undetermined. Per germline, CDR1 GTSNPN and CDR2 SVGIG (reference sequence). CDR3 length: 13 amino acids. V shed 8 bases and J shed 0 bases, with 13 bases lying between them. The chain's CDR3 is CAKTAGLNTEAFF. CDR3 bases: TGTGCCAAAACGGCAGGTTTGAACACTGAAGCTTTCTTT.

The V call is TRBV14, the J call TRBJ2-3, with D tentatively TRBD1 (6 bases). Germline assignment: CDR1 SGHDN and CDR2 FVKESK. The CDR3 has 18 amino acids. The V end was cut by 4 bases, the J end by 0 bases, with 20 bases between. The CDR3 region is CASSRPGHPSSSTDTQYF. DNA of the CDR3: TGTGCCAGCAGCCGTCCGGGACACCCTTCTTCTAGCACAGATACGCAGTATTTT.

CDR3 in amino acids: CASTDGRLAGEQYF. In nucleotides, the CDR3 is TGTGCCAGCACCGACGGGAGACTCGCGGGCGAGCAGTACTTC. The genes are TRBV6-6 and TRBJ2-7, with D possibly matching TRBD2 (6 bases). CDR1 MNHNY and CDR2 SVGAGI come from the germline V gene (reference sequence). The CDR3 spans 14 residues. The V end lost 7 bases, the J end lost 6 bases, and 19 bases lay between the germline ends.

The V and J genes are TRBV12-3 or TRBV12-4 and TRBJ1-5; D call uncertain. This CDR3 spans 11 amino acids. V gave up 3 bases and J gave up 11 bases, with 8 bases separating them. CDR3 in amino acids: CASSFGKTQHF. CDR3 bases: TGTGCCAGCAGTTTCGGGAAAACCCAGCATTTT.

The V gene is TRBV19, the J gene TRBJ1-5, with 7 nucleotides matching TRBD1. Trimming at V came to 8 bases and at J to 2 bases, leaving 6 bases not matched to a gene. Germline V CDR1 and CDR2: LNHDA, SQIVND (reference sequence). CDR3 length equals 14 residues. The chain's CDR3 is CASGGGTGNQPQHF. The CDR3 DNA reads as TGTGCCAGTGGAGGGGGGACAGGCAATCAGCCCCAGCATTTT.

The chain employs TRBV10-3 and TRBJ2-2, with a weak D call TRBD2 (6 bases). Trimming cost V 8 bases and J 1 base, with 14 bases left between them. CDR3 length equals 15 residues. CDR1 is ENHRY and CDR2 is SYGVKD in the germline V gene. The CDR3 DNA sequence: TGTGCCATCCGGGCGGAGGGGATGAACACCGGGGAGCTGTTTTTT. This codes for CAIRAEGMNTGELFF.